The entry below gives a single T cell receptor (beta chain) sequence along with its context. One junction end disagrees with the germline gene, perhaps due to a read error. The authors amplified TCR beta CDR3 regions, and they did so from RNA transcripts for repertoire sequencing. First-round RT-PCR relied on HTBI primers, and a second-round multiplex PCR came next. TCRdb reprocessed the multiplex PCR reads with MiXCR, giving one entry per CDR3 protein. Altogether 600,000 to 950,000 distinct CDR3 sequences are present, approximately 40% being singletons, with the ten largest covering about 40%. This sample was included in a study of Graves' ophthalmopathy and Graves' hyperthyroidism. The CDR3 is 16 residues long. Germline V gene sequence: CDR1 ENHRY, CDR2 SYGVKD.

The specimen sequenced was peripheral blood. The TCR originated in an adult man with Graves' ophthalmopathy. The rearrangement uses TRBV10-3 and TRBJ1-3, with 9 bases that match TRBD1. CDR3 sequence (DNA): TGTGCCAGCAGTTCAACCGGGACAGGGTTTGGAAACACCATATATTTT. It encodes CASSSTGTGFGNTIYF.